These 4 T cell receptor beta chains share one sample of origin, sequenced in a study of technical replicates of blood from a handful of donors. Using immunoSEQ multiplex PCR, the repertoire was profiled, and TCRdb retains in-frame clones only, with some absent. Of roughly 70,000 clones listed, 95% to 98% are singletons. The sequenced material came from T cells isolated from PBMCs. Receptor source: a human donor in good health.

The DNA for the CDR3 is TGTGCCACCAGCAGGGGACTCTACGGCCACGAGCAGTACTTC. It specifies CATSRGLYGHEQYF. V and J are TRBV15 and TRBJ2-7; tentative D call: TRBD2 (6 bases). The V gene lost 3 bases and the J gene lost 5 bases, with 14 bases spanning the gap. Looked up from germline, CDR1 is LNHNV and CDR2 is YYDKDF (reference sequence). The length of the CDR3 is 14 residues. The whole variable domain, remainder taken from reference TRBV15 and TRBJ2-7, is DAMVIQNPRYQVTQFGKPVTLSCSQTLNHNVMYWYQQKSSQAPKLLFHYYDKDFNNEADTPDNFQSRRPNTSFCFLDIRSPGLGDTAMYLCATSRGLYGHEQYFGPGTRLTVT.

As regards this clone: In this CDR3 the conserved last residue, phenylalanine or tryptophan, is missing, so a read error is likely. It is unclear where the CDR3 begins or ends on the DNA, so no DNA is shown, and the CDR3 is as TCRdb lists it. J is TRBJ1-5 and V is TRBV5-8. The CDR3 has 11 amino acids, counting both end residues. In germline, CDR1 is SGHTS, CDR2 YDEGEE. The CDR3 here is CASSLGPGTYY.

Here the CDR3 DNA reads TGTGCCACCCAAAGGGGGAACACCGGGGAGCTGTTTTTT. It encodes CATQRGNTGELFF. V usage is TRBV25-1 and J usage is TRBJ2-2; the D gene is possibly TRBD1 (5 bases). This CDR3 contains 13 residues. The germline V gene encodes CDR1 MGHDK and CDR2 SYGVNS. Deletions cut 10 bases from V and 1 base from J, with 10 bases between.

This clone was seen a single time. This sequence joins TRBV30 and TRBJ2-5; the D gene is possibly TRBD2 (5 bases). This CDR3 comprises 16 residues. Looked up from germline, CDR1 is GTSNPN and CDR2 is SVGIG (reference sequence). The V and J ends lost 1 base and 3 bases respectively, with 18 bases between them. The CDR3 reads CAWSGIDLWGEETQYF. The CDR3 DNA is TGTGCCTGGAGTGGTATTGACCTTTGGGGAGAAGAGACCCAGTACTTC.